A single TCR beta chain is shown here with its context. The source of the sample is a study of blood T cell repertoires in COVID-19. The CDR3 has 13 amino acids. Germline V lookup: CDR1 MNHEY, CDR2 SVGAGI. V dropped 1 base and J dropped 5; count of bases not matched to a gene: 0. Authors' analysis steps: The authors estimated nucleated cell counts from reference gene primer amplification. The protocol was immunoSEQ multiplex PCR, while the TCRdb copy is restricted to in-frame clones and leaves out a portion. Clone size and the V and J calls come from that table; the DNA yielded D and trimming. The repertoire holds 90,000 to 120,000 clones, with almost 85% as singletons.

The sequenced sample consisted of peripheral blood. The clonotype comes from a human donor in a cohort sampled during active COVID-19. This sequence joins TRBV6-5 and TRBJ2-5; 8 positions match TRBD2. CDR3 in amino acids: CASSYLAGETQYF. CDR3 DNA: TGTGCCAGCAGTTACTTAGCGGGGGAGACCCAGTACTTC.